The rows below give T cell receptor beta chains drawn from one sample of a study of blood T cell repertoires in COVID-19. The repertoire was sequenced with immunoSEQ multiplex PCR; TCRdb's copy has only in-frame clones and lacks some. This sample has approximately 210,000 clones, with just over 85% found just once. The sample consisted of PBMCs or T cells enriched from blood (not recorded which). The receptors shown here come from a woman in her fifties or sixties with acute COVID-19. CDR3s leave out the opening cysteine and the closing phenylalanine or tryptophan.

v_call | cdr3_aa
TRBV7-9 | ASSFGDSRLPLDGYT
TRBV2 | ASSEQDYEQY
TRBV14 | ASSPVRGPYGYT
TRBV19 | ASSSQGAWTNEKLF
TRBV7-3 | ASSSYTRTGWITGELF
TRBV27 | ASSFRGRRGYT
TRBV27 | ASSERGRVWVNQPQH
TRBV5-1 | ASSLGLATIQLF
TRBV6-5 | ASSPPGSNEKLF
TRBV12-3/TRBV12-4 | ASSLETWDRII
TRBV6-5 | ASIQDRGLRSPLH
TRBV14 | ASSQVKGQGNSGNTIY
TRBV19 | ASKEGSSQETQY
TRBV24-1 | ATSGGLAGTGQF
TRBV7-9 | ASSITGGGLTEAF
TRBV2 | ASGLSSYEQY
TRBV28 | ASSLTAAWGVETQY
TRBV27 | ASSFMAGEQY
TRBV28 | ASSLSRGRLETQY
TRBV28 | ASRTVLGEQY
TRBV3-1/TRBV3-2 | ASSPRGDGTEAF
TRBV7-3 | ASSAGDNEKLF
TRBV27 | ASSLGGAGDQPQH
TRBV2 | ASSDLGLASTGELF
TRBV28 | ASSSGQVGGYT
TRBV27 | ASSQLADTDTQY
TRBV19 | ASSILHGGNTEAF
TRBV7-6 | ASSSTGSEQY
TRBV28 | ASSPAGTSGGNEQF
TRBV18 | ASSPPPVTDTQY
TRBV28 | ASSPRVIRSPLH
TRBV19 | ASSTWAASNQPQH
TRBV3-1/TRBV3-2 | ASSRKDRGSDEQY
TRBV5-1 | ASSSGTGGPNEQF
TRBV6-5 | ASSNRGFGAF
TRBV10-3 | AIPGLRANTGELF
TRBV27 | ASSFSGRGNEQF
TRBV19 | ASRPGTGIHQPQH
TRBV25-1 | ASSPLGQGELT
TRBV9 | ASSVVEGVDTQY
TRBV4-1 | ASSPVRGGIDQPQH
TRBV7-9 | ASSLQETQY
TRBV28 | ASNNGGGPQPQH
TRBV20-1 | SGGAYGYT
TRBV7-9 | ASSPGQSSNQPQH
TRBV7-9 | ASSLNQGVNYGYT
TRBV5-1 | ASSLAGSSYNEQF
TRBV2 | ASRLAESNTDTQY
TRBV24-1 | ATSDFMSGYT
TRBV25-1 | ASSPHVLNTEAF
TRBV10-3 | AISPYEGRETQY
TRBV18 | ASSPDPGQGENEKLF
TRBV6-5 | ASSLTGGGNQPQH